The 19 T cell receptor beta chains below come from one sample, sequenced in a study of OX40 agonist ivuxolimab in advanced cancers. Generated by immunoSEQ multiplex PCR, the TCRdb table keeps only in-frame clones and is missing some. The sample lists roughly 80,000 clones, about 86% occurring once. Material: CD4+ or CD8+ T cells sorted from blood, obtained in a trial of the OX40 agonist ivuxolimab. All receptors derive from an adult with an advanced solid tumor such as melanoma, head and neck, liver or kidney cancer.

This chain connects TRBV29-1 to TRBJ2-3; the match to TRBD2 covers 8 bases. Germline V lookup: CDR1 SQVTM, CDR2 ANQGSEA. The CDR3 length is 13 residues. V lost 7 bases to trimming and J lost 1 base; unmatched junction nucleotides: 4. This chain's CDR3 is CSGLLAGTDTQYF. DNA for the CDR3: TGCAGCGGGTTACTAGCGGGCACAGATACGCAGTATTTT.

The table lists this clone with a count of one. The chain employs TRBV2 and TRBJ2-1; 9 bases agree with TRBD1. Per germline, CDR1 SNHLY and CDR2 FYNNEI. The CDR3 covers 13 residues. V was pared by 5 bases and J by 13 bases, with 9 bases of the junction left unmatched. CDR3: CASSPSGTGFQFF. CDR3 sequence (DNA): TGTGCCAGCAGTCCCTCCGGGACAGGGTTTCAGTTCTTC.

The gene calls are TRBV10-3 and TRBJ1-2; a weak D match, TRBD1 (5 bases). This CDR3 has 13 amino acids. In germline, CDR1 is ENHRY, CDR2 SYGVKD. Trimming stripped 5 bases from V and 6 bases from J, with 13 bases between. As DNA, the CDR3 is TGTGCCATCAGTCCCGACAGTAGGAATGGCTACACCTTC. Translated, it gives CAISPDSRNGYTF.

The rearrangement links TRBV7-6 to TRBJ2-1, with TRBD2 identical over 7 bases. Germline V gives CDR1 SGHVS, CDR2 FNYEAQ. This CDR3 region has 15 residues. V gave up 10 bases and J gave up 3 bases; unmatched junction bases: 12. The CDR3 here is CAITTKRGYYNEQFF. CDR3 nucleotide sequence: TGTGCCATCACAACAAAGCGGGGATACTACAATGAGCAGTTCTTC. Full variable domain (rest looked up from reference TRBV7-6 and TRBJ2-1): GAGVSQSPRYKVTKRGQDVALRCDPISGHVSLYWYRQALGQGPEFLTYFNYEAQQDKSGLPNDRFSAERPEGSISTLTIQRTEQRDSAMYRCAITTKRGYYNEQFFGPGTRLTVL.

This sequence joins TRBV11-3 and TRBJ1-1; D is ambiguous. Trimming removed 3 bases from V and 1 base from J, with 3 bases in between. The germline V gene has CDR1 SGHNT and CDR2 YENEEA. CDR3 length: 12 amino acids. In nucleotides, the CDR3 is TGTGCCAGCAGCTTTGGGAACACTGAAGCTTTCTTT. Its protein is CASSFGNTEAFF.

The chain recombines TRBV15 with TRBJ2-7; D unclear. The germline V and J ends were trimmed by 1 base and 5 bases, with 12 bases remaining between them. Per the germline V gene, CDR1 is LNHNV and CDR2 is YYDKDF (reference sequence). The CDR3 has 14 amino acids. The CDR3 region is CATSRAGVFDEQYF. In nucleotides, the CDR3 is TGTGCCACCAGCAGAGCCGGCGTTTTCGACGAGCAGTACTTC.

This clone was detected only once. The gene calls are TRBV19 and TRBJ2-1, with 8 bases aligning to TRBD1. The J segment lost 7 bases and the V segment lost 8 bases, leaving 7 bases of the junction unmatched. This CDR3 is 13 amino acids long. Germline V lookup: CDR1 LNHDA, CDR2 SQIVND (reference sequence). The CDR3 reads CASGQGNNNEQFF. The CDR3 region has the DNA TGTGCCAGTGGACAGGGAAATAATAATGAGCAGTTCTTC.

The V and J genes are TRBV7-9 and TRBJ1-6; 10 bases map to TRBD1. The germline gives CDR1 SEHNR, CDR2 FQNEAQ (reference sequence). This CDR3 is built from 15 residues. With V trimmed by 3 bases and J by 6 bases, 2 bases remained unmatched. CDR3 loop: CASSFWDRGNSPLHF. The CDR3 nucleotides are TGTGCCAGCAGCTTCTGGGACAGGGGTAATTCACCCCTCCACTTT.

This sequence joins TRBV7-8 and TRBJ2-7, with D possibly matching TRBD1 (5 bases). This CDR3 contains 13 residues. Trimming removed 5 bases from V and 3 bases from J, with 11 bases in between. Germline V gene data show CDR1 as SGHVS and CDR2 as FQNEAQ. The CDR3 protein is CASSQGANYEQYF. CDR3 sequence (DNA): TGTGCCAGCAGCCAAGGGGCTAACTACGAGCAGTACTTC.

The chain couples TRBV5-5 to TRBJ2-5; the D gene is possibly TRBD2 (6 bases). The CDR3 is 14 residues long. Germline V gene sequence: CDR1 SGHKS, CDR2 YYEKEE (reference sequence). The V gene lost 4 bases and the J gene lost 5 bases, with 15 bases spanning the gap. For the CDR3, the DNA is TGTGCCAGCAGCCCCGGAGATGGGAGGGAGACCCAGTACTTC. Translating gives CASSPGDGRETQYF.

The chain recombines TRBV2 with TRBJ1-5, with no clear D. V lost 7 bases to trimming and J lost 4 bases, with 11 bases between them. Germline V gives CDR1 SNHLY, CDR2 FYNNEI. CDR3 length: 13 amino acids. In DNA, the CDR3 is TGTGCCAGCAAGGGCAGCCGTAATCAGCCCCAGCATTTT. Amino acid sequence: CASKGSRNQPQHF.

The chain recombines TRBV2 with TRBJ1-1, with D uncertain. Trimming pared 5 bases from V and 4 bases from J, leaving 11 bases between. Germline lookup yields CDR1 SNHLY and CDR2 FYNNEI. This CDR3 is 13 amino acids long. CDR3 DNA: TGTGCCAGCAGTACAATCCAGGCCACTGAAGCTTTCTTT. Amino acids: CASSTIQATEAFF.

The V gene is TRBV5-1, the J gene TRBJ2-7, with TRBD1 matching over 11 bases. CDR1 and CDR2 from the germline V gene are SGHRS and YFSETQ. V was pared by 0 bases and J by 6 bases, with 5 bases of the junction left unmatched. The CDR3 is made up of 15 amino acids. As DNA, the CDR3 is TGCGCCAGCAGCTTGGCCGGACAGGGGGCCGGCGAGCAGTACTTC. This translates into CASSLAGQGAGEQYF.

This sequence joins TRBV7-2 and TRBJ1-2; D is unresolved. This CDR3 comprises 16 residues. V lost 2 bases and J lost 0, with 13 bases in between. Germline lookup yields CDR1 SGHTA and CDR2 FQGNSA. This CDR3 is CASSLRRAGTNYGYTF. DNA for the CDR3: TGTGCCAGCAGCTTACGAAGGGCAGGAACTAACTATGGCTACACCTTC.

The rearrangement uses TRBV5-1 and TRBJ2-5; 13 bases align to TRBD2. The CDR3 is made up of 16 amino acids. Germline V gene lookup returns CDR1 SGHRS and CDR2 YFSETQ. Unmatched junction bases numbered 4, after V lost 4 bases and J lost 1 base. CDR3: CASSATSGGTQETQYF. The CDR3 DNA follows: TGCGCCAGCAGCGCGACTAGCGGGGGGACCCAAGAGACCCAGTACTTC.

The chain couples TRBV21-1 to TRBJ2-5; the table's TRBD2 call for D was not verified on the DNA. TRBV21-1 represents a pseudogene. The CDR3 is 15 amino acids. The CDR3 coding sequence is TGTGCCAGCAGCAAAGCTAGTCGGGGTCGAGAGACCCAGTACTTC. It codes for CASSKASRGRETQYF.

The chain links TRBV2 to TRBJ1-2; no clear D gene. The CDR3 totals 15 residues. From germline, CDR1 is SNHLY and CDR2 FYNNEI. Between the trimmed V and J ends, which lost 1 base and 4 bases, there was a span of 13 bases. CDR3 in DNA: TGTGCCAGCAGTGAAGGAGCAGCGGGTGCCTATGGCTACACCTTC. It translates to CASSEGAAGAYGYTF.

The chain couples TRBV5-1 to TRBJ1-4, with 8 bases aligning to TRBD1. V trimming: 4 bases; J trimming: 8 bases; junction bases outside the gene matches: 7. Germline V gene lookup returns CDR1 SGHRS and CDR2 YFSETQ. The CDR3 runs 14 residues. The CDR3 DNA follows: TGCGCCAGCAGCGGCGGGACAGGCGAGGAAAAACTGTTTTTT. Translating it yields CASSGGTGEEKLFF.

The sample holds a few counts of this clone. DNA of the CDR3: TGTGCCAGCAGCCTCCCTCAGGGGGTGAACACTGAAGCTTTCTTT. It codes for CASSLPQGVNTEAFF. V gene TRBV5-4 combines with J gene TRBJ1-1; TRBD1 matches at 7 bases. The CDR3 consists of 15 residues. Germline-derived CDR1 and CDR2 are SGHNT and YYREEE (reference sequence). J lost 0 bases, V lost 4 bases, and 6 bases had no gene match. The full variable domain, its missing parts supplied by reference TRBV5-4 and TRBJ1-1, is ETGVTQSPTHLIKTRGQQVTLRCSSQSGHNTVSWYQQALGQGPQFIFQYYREEENGRGNFPPRFSGLQFPNYSSELNVNALELDDSALYLCASSLPQGVNTEAFFGQGTRLTVV.